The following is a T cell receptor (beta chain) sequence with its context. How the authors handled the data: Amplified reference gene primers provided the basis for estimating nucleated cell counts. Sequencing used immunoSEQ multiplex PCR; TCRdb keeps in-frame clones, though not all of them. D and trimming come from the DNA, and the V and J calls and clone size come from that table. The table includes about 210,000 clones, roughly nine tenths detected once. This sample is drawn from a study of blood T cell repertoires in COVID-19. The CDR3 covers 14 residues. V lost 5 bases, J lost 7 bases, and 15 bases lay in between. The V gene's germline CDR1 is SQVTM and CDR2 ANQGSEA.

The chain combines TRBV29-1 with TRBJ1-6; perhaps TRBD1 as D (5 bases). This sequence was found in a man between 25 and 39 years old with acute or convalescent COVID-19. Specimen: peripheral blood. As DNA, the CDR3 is TGCAGCGTTTTAGTGGGGCCGACGAATTCACCCCTCCACTTT. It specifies CSVLVGPTNSPLHF.